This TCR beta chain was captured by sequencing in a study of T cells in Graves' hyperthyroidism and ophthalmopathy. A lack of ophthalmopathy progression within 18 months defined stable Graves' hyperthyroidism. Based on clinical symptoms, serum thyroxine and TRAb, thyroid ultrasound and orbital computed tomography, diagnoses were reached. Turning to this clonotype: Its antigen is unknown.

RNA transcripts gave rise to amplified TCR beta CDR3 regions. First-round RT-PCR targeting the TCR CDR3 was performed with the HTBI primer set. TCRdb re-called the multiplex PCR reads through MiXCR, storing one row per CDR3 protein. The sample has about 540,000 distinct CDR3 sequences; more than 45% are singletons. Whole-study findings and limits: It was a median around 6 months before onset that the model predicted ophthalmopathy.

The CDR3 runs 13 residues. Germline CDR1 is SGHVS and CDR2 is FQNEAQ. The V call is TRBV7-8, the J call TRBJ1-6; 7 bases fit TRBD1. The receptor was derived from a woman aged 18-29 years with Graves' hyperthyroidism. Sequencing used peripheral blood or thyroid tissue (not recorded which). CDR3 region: CASAGTENSPLHF. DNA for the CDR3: TGTGCGTCGGCCGGGACAGAGAATTCACCCCTCCACTTT.